These T cell receptor beta chains were read from a single sample in a study of T-cell reconstitution after alpha-beta-depleted transplantation in children. Each CDR3 protein gets one entry after TCRdb re-called the PCR reads with MiXCR. The sample has approximately 520,000 distinct CDR3 sequences, about an eighth seen once. Sequencing was performed on PBMCs, mostly from graft donor cells, taken 180 days after TCRalphabeta/CD19-depleted stem cell transplant. The receptors come from a female patient aged 2 to 10 who had a stem cell transplant for aplastic anemia, so the T cells may come from the graft donor. CDR3s include the opening cysteine and the closing phenylalanine or tryptophan. A D gene is named only where the DNA matches it firmly.

>TRBJ2-2|TRBV20-1|14|.
CSAQHRGNTGELFF
>TRBJ1-4|TRBV28|15|.
CASHTGRPTNEKLFF
>TRBJ2-7|TRBV7-9|16|TRBD1
CASSLGQGITRGEQYF
>TRBJ2-7|TRBV7-2|15|.
CASSLRHYSSYEQYF
>TRBJ1-1|TRBV28|14|TRBD1
CAGRTGDLNTEAFF
>TRBJ1-1|TRBV6-2/TRBV6-3|12|.
CASRTRGTEAFF
>TRBJ1-1|TRBV18|14|.
CASSPWGGDTEAFF
>TRBJ2-1|TRBV12-3/TRBV12-4|13|.
CASSPVVAVEQFF
>TRBJ2-7|TRBV28|15|TRBD2
CASSQLSGRLYEQYF
>TRBJ2-7|TRBV20-1|14|TRBD2
CSANLAGVSYEQYF
>TRBJ1-1|TRBV24-1|13|.
CATSDPGDTEAFF
>TRBJ2-3|TRBV20-1|13|.
CSASGLWADTQYF
>TRBJ2-7|TRBV20-1|13|TRBD1
CSARGTGTSEQYF
>TRBJ2-5|TRBV5-5|14|TRBD1
CASSLGTVKETQYF
>TRBJ1-1|TRBV7-9|14|TRBD1
CASSVRQGATEAFF
>TRBJ2-5|TRBV20-1|16|.
CSAIIHEGRLGETQYF
>TRBJ1-5|TRBV29-1|15|.
CSVSKWDNFNQPQHF
>TRBJ2-1|TRBV12-3/TRBV12-4|15|TRBD1
CASTGQESSYNEQFF
>TRBJ2-4|TRBV4-1|17|.
CASSQSAGVEAKNIQYF
>TRBJ2-1|TRBV3-1|16|.
CASSQWFGQEHNEQFF
>TRBJ2-5|TRBV3-1|15|TRBD2
CASSQGAGAQETQYF
>TRBJ2-7|TRBV29-1|14|TRBD1
CSALRDSRRWEQYF
>TRBJ2-3|TRBV6-5|15|TRBD2
CASSFELAGGDTQYF
>TRBJ2-7|TRBV6-1|15|.
CASSPNRDTSYEQYF